The rows below give T cell receptor beta chains drawn from one sample of a study of T cell repertoires in cytomegalovirus infection. TCRdb reprocessed the reads with MiXCR, giving one entry per CDR3 protein. The sample consists of about 900,000 distinct CDR3 sequences, less than 35% of them appearing once. Antigen specificity for these receptors is unknown. The sample here was cultured CD8+ T cells from PBMCs, taken from culture after CMV antigen stimulation. These receptors were collected from a human donor in good health (CMV status not recorded). Some clones in this sample may be carry-over from other donors' samples. CDR3s include the opening cysteine and the closing phenylalanine or tryptophan. A D gene is named only where the DNA matches it firmly. A row's size may be missing; if present it is once, few, many or a size class.

TRBJ2-1 | NA | TRBV27 | NA | TGTGCCAGCAGTTTGGGTTGGGGGGATGAGCAGTTCTTC | CASSLGWGDEQFF
TRBJ2-3 | few | TRBV7-2 | TRBD1 | TGTGCCAGCAGCTTCAAGGGGGCGCGAAGCACAGATACGCAGTATTTT | CASSFKGARSTDTQYF
TRBJ1-5 | few | TRBV6-5 | NA | TGTGCCAGCAGTCCTGACACCTACAATCAGCCCCAGCATTTT | CASSPDTYNQPQHF
TRBJ1-2 | NA | TRBV12-3/TRBV12-4 | NA | TGTGCCAGCACCCTAAACAGGGTCTATGGCTACACCTTC | CASTLNRVYGYTF
TRBJ2-5 | NA | TRBV7-7 | TRBD1 | TGTGCTAGCAGCTCCCGACAATTGGACAGGGATGAGACCCAGTACTTC | CASSSRQLDRDETQYF
TRBJ2-1 | NA | TRBV4-1 | TRBD2 | TGCGCCAGCCAACCAAGCGGGGGGGATTACAATGAGCAGTTCTTC | CASQPSGGDYNEQFF
TRBJ1-6 | many | TRBV7-9 | NA | TGTGCCAGCAGCTCCCCCGACAGGTTGAATAATTCACCCCTCCACTTT | CASSSPDRLNNSPLHF
TRBJ2-4 | NA | TRBV2 | TRBD2 | TGTGCCAGCAAATCCGTATTTTTAAGCTTAAGCGGGGACATTCAGTACTTC | CASKSVFLSLSGDIQYF
TRBJ2-2 | NA | TRBV20-1 | TRBD1 | TGCAGTGCCGCCGACAGGGGATGGACCGGGGAGCTGTTTTTT | CSAADRGWTGELFF
TRBJ2-3 | few | TRBV25-1 | NA | TGTGCCAGCAGTGAATATGGACAGAAAACTAGCACAGATACGCAGTATTTT | CASSEYGQKTSTDTQYF
TRBJ2-1 | few | TRBV9 | TRBD2 | TGTGCCAGCAGCGCCAGCGGGGGGGCCTTGCATGAGCAGTTCTTC | CASSASGGALHEQFF
TRBJ1-2 | NA | TRBV12-3/TRBV12-4 | NA | TGTGCCAGCAGTTTTGTCCTTATGGAGACAGCTCCAACCGACCTTCTGGGCTACACCTTC | CASSFVLMETAPTDLLGYTF
TRBJ1-2 | NA | TRBV12-5 | NA | TGTGCTAGTGGCACGGACAGCTATGGCTACACCTTC | CASGTDSYGYTF
TRBJ2-1 | many | TRBV7-6 | NA | TGTGCCAGCAGCTTACGAGGACAGAGCTCCTACAATGAGCAGTTCTTC | CASSLRGQSSYNEQFF
TRBJ2-1 | many | TRBV7-9 | TRBD2 | TGTGCCAGCAGCTTAAGCGGGGGGAACTACAATGAGCAGTTCTTC | CASSLSGGNYNEQFF
TRBJ2-3 | few | TRBV4-3 | NA | TGCGCCAGCAGCCAAGTAGGAGGAGGGGATACGCAGTATTTT | CASSQVGGGDTQYF
TRBJ1-1 | few | TRBV7-2 | TRBD1 | TGTGCCAGCAGCTTTACTACAGGGGCCTACACTGAAGCTTTCTTT | CASSFTTGAYTEAFF
TRBJ1-2 | few | TRBV12-3/TRBV12-4 | NA | TGTGCCAGCAGTCCCCTGTGGGATGGCTACACCTTC | CASSPLWDGYTF